Below, one T cell receptor beta chain is given with its context. This entry is derived from a study of blood T cell repertoires in COVID-19. In the study overall: Sources were T cells, B-cell-depleted T cells, or PBMCs; the material itself was cDNA or gDNA.

Libraries were prepared by immunoSEQ multiplex PCR; TCRdb keeps only in-frame clonotypes and omits some of them. The repertoire consists of hundreds of thousands of clones, with about 86% occurring once and the leading ten covering about 4%. The ends were cut back, 2 bases at V and 5 bases at J, with 9 bases in the middle. Germline V gene data show CDR1 as MDHEN and CDR2 as SYDVKM. CDR3 size: 14 residues. V is TRBV28 and J is TRBJ1-4; D is perhaps TRBD1 (6 bases). Specimen: PBMCs or T cells enriched from blood (not recorded which). The clonotype comes from a woman under 40 who had been exposed to COVID-19. The CDR3 nucleotides are TGTGCCAGCAGTTTAGTACAGGGCAATGAAAAACTGTTTTTT. It is translated as CASSLVQGNEKLFF. Looking up the rest from reference TRBV28 and TRBJ1-4 gives the full variable domain: DVKVTQSSRYLVKRTGEKVFLECVQDMDHENMFWYRQDPGLGLRLIYFSYDVKMKEKGDIPEGYSVSREKKERFSLILESASTNQTSMYLCASSLVQGNEKLFFGSGTQLSVL.